These T cell receptor beta chains were read from a single sample in a study of T cells in localized non-small cell lung cancer. Clones were read by immunoSEQ multiplex PCR, and TCRdb kept only the in-frame ones, dropping some. The data show 50,000 to 55,000 clones, roughly 84% seen once. The sample consisted of peripheral blood mononuclear cells, taken before any cancer treatment. The receptors derive from a man aged 35 to 69 with stage III lung adenocarcinoma. CDR3s include the opening cysteine and the closing phenylalanine or tryptophan. D genes are given only for firm matches. Expanded clones get a size class; other rows say once, few or many, or leave the size out.

>-|-|TRBV7-9|TRBJ1-1
TGTGCCAGCAGCTCCCAGCAGGGGACTGAAGCTTTCTTT
CASSSQQGTEAFF
>-|-|TRBV27|TRBJ2-7
TGTGCCAGCAGTTTTAGGGGCTCCTACGAGCAGTACTTC
CASSFRGSYEQYF
>once|-|TRBV7-9|TRBJ1-1
TGTGCCAGCAGCTACCCAACAGGGAAAGCTTTCTTT
CASSYPTGKAFF
>-|-|TRBV10-2|TRBJ1-6
TGCGCCAGCACCTTCGAAGGGGGAAATTCACCCCTCCACTTT
CASTFEGGNSPLHF
>-|-|TRBV11-2|TRBJ2-2
TGTGCCAGCAGCTTAGAGGTGACCGGGGAGCTGTTTTTT
CASSLEVTGELFF
>-|TRBD1|TRBV6-6|TRBJ1-5
TGTGCCAGCAGTTACTCCGGGACAGGGGAAGATCAGCCCCAGCATTTT
CASSYSGTGEDQPQHF
>-|-|TRBV7-9|TRBJ1-4
TGTGCCGACCAGCAGGGAAGTAATAATGAAAAACTGTTTTTT
CADQQGSNNEKLFF
>-|-|TRBV7-2|TRBJ1-1
TGTGCCAGCAGCTTAGGGCCGGGGGGATACACTGAAGCTTTCTTT
CASSLGPGGYTEAFF
>-|-|TRBV19|TRBJ2-5
TGTGCCAGTGGTTGGGGGGGGCAGGAGACCCAGTACTTC
CASGWGGQETQYF
>-|-|TRBV10-3|TRBJ1-2
TGTGCCCTCCTTGCCGGGGATGGTGGCTACACCTTC
CALLAGDGGYTF
>-|-|TRBV18|TRBJ2-7
TGTGCCAGCTCATCCCATAGAGACGAGCAGTACTTC
CASSSHRDEQYF
>-|-|TRBV30|TRBJ2-3
TGTGCCTGGAGATTCGGAAACACAGATACGCAGTATTTT
CAWRFGNTDTQYF
>few|TRBD1|TRBV9|TRBJ1-1
TGTGCCAGCAGCGGACCAGGGGGACCTGAAGCTTTCTTT
CASSGPGGPEAFF
>-|TRBD1|TRBV14|TRBJ1-3
TGTGCCAGCAGCCGAGGACAGGGACCTCCGGTTGGAAACACCATATATTTT
CASSRGQGPPVGNTIYF
>-|TRBD2|TRBV14|TRBJ2-1
TGTGCCAGCAGCCGGACTAGCGGGCACATTAGCTCCTACAATGAGCAGTTCTTC
CASSRTSGHISSYNEQFF
>-|-|TRBV5-1|TRBJ1-2
TGCGCCAGCACTCCGGCCCTAGACCGGTCCGGTGGCTACACCTTC
CASTPALDRSGGYTF
>-|TRBD1|TRBV29-1|TRBJ2-7
TGCAGCGTCGAGGTCCCGGGACAGGAAGCCTACGAGCAGTACTTC
CSVEVPGQEAYEQYF
>-|-|TRBV28|TRBJ1-5
TGTGCCAGCAGTTCACCAGGTTACAATCAGCCCCAGCATTTT
CASSSPGYNQPQHF